The next 26 T cell receptor beta chains were all read from a single sample in a study of relationships among human T cell subsets. From mRNA, alpha and beta CDR3 regions were amplified using semiquantitative ARM-PCR. ARM-PCR used tagged nested gene-specific primers, then communal superprimers for exponential amplification. TCRdb recomputed calls from the multiplex PCR reads with MiXCR, one row per CDR3 protein. The sample lists more than 13,000 distinct CDR3 sequences, 60% occurring once. Regulatory T cells were selected from positively selected CD4+ cells using anti-CD25 beads. The source material was Tregs sorted from blood. The source is a man aged 40-55 years in good health.

The gene calls are TRBV2 and TRBJ2-5; D possibly corresponds to TRBD1 (6 bases). The V and J ends lost 8 bases and 2 bases respectively, with 15 bases between them. CDR3 length: 14 amino acids. Germline V gives CDR1 SNHLY, CDR2 FYNNEI. CDR3 residues: CASGLGQGQETQYF. The CDR3 bases are TGTGCCAGCGGATTGGGCCAGGGGCAAGAGACCCAGTACTTC.

This chain joins TRBV4-1 and TRBJ2-3; perhaps TRBD1 as D (7 bases). This CDR3 comprises 12 residues. Germline V gene lookup returns CDR1 MGHRA and CDR2 YSYEKL. The V end was cut by 6 bases, the J end by 7 bases, with 11 bases between. The CDR3 DNA sequence: TGCGCCAGCAGGCAGGGGGGCAATACGCAGTATTTT. Translating it yields CASRQGGNTQYF.

The V gene is TRBV27, the J gene TRBJ2-3; a weak D match, TRBD2 (5 bases). Germline V gives CDR1 MNHEY, CDR2 SMNVEV (reference sequence). This CDR3 is 11 amino acids long. Trimming took off 7 bases at V and 5 bases at J, with 7 bases between the two ends. The CDR3 region is CASNRGDTQYF. The CDR3, as DNA: TGTGCCAGCAATCGGGGAGATACGCAGTATTTT.

This clonotype has a handful of counts. The rearrangement joins TRBV20-1 to TRBJ2-7, with TRBD1 as a possible D gene (5 bases). The CDR3 contains 12 residues. V was trimmed by 6 bases and J by 3 bases, leaving 12 bases between them. The germline gives CDR1 DFQATT, CDR2 SNEGSKA (reference sequence). CDR3 sequence: CSAKGVNYEQYF. In DNA, the CDR3 is TGCAGTGCCAAAGGGGTGAACTACGAGCAGTACTTC.

CDR3 bases: TGTGCCAGCAGCTTAGACATCGCCACAGATACGCAGTATTTT. This codes for CASSLDIATDTQYF. The gene calls are TRBV11-2 and TRBJ2-3; D unclear. V shed 0 bases and J shed 2 bases, with 6 bases lying between them. This CDR3 is 14 amino acids long. From germline, CDR1 is SGHAT and CDR2 FQNNGV.

The chain employs TRBV10-3 and TRBJ2-4; 7 nucleotides agree with TRBD1. Germline CDR1 and CDR2: ENHRY and SYGVKD. The ends lost 7 bases at V and 3 bases at J; junction bases unmatched: 6. The CDR3 has 14 residues. The CDR3 here is CAINKTGNKNIQYF. The CDR3 coding sequence is TGTGCCATCAATAAGACAGGGAACAAAAACATTCAGTACTTC.

This rearrangement joins TRBV11-2 to TRBJ2-1, with D perhaps TRBD2 (5 bases). Trimming took 7 bases from V and 0 from J, leaving 13 bases between them. This CDR3 is 15 amino acids long. The germline CDR1 and CDR2 sequences are SGHAT and FQNNGV. The CDR3, as DNA: TGTGCCAGCACCCGAGGGCGGATCTCCTACAATGAGCAGTTCTTC. Protein: CASTRGRISYNEQFF.

This clonotype was observed a single time. V usage is TRBV10-3 and J usage is TRBJ2-7; D possibly corresponds to TRBD1 (6 bases). Germline values: CDR1 ENHRY, CDR2 SYGVKD. V was pared by 3 bases and J by 0 bases, with 9 bases between. The CDR3 consists of 14 residues. DNA of the CDR3: TGTGCCATCAGTGACAGGGGCGGCTCCTACGAGCAGTACTTC. This sequence encodes CAISDRGGSYEQYF.

In its sample, this clonotype is medium-sized. V is TRBV4-2 and J is TRBJ1-1; D not certain. This CDR3 region has 13 residues. From germline, CDR1 is LGHNA and CDR2 YNFKEQ. V was cut by 2 bases and J by 6 bases, with 10 bases left in between. The CDR3: CASSQRNSPEAFF. DNA of the CDR3: TGTGCCAGCAGCCAAAGAAACAGCCCTGAAGCTTTCTTT.

This clonotype was seen a few times. The V and J genes are TRBV2 and TRBJ2-5; 8 bases agree with TRBD1. The germline gives CDR1 SNHLY, CDR2 FYNNEI. Trimming took 3 bases from V and 5 from J; bases not matched to a gene: 2. The CDR3 is 13 amino acids. The CDR3 DNA follows: TGTGCCAGCAGTGACGGACAGGGCGAGACCCAGTACTTC. Encoded protein: CASSDGQGETQYF. The full variable domain, rest sourced from reference TRBV2 and TRBJ2-5, is EPEVTQTPSHQVTQMGQEVILRCVPISNHLYFYWYRQILGQKVEFLVSFYNNEISEKSEIFDDQFSVERPDGSNFTLKIRSTKLEDSAMYFCASSDGQGETQYFGPGTRLLVL.

The chain is built from TRBV6-1 and TRBJ2-5, with D possibly TRBD2 on 6 matching bases. The length of the CDR3 is 14 residues. In germline, CDR1 is MNHNS, CDR2 SASEGT. This CDR3 is CASEEGLTQETQYF. The CDR3 nucleotides are TGTGCAAGTGAGGAGGGCTTAACTCAAGAGACCCAGTACTTC.

The chain is built from TRBV18 and TRBJ2-3; D remains unclear. The CDR3 contains 14 residues. Germline V lookup: CDR1 KGHSH, CDR2 LQKENI. V was cut by 0 bases and J by 0 bases, with 4 bases left in between. CDR3 protein: CASSPPVSTDTQYF. The CDR3, as DNA: TGTGCCAGCTCACCACCGGTCAGCACAGATACGCAGTATTTT.

The rearrangement uses TRBV12-3 or TRBV12-4 and TRBJ2-3; TRBD2 matches 8 bases. The CDR3 is made up of 14 amino acids. V lost 4 bases to trimming and J lost 1 base; unmatched junction nucleotides: 1. CDR3 nucleotides: TGTGCCAGCAGTTCCGGGGGGGGCACAGATACGCAGTATTTT. It specifies CASSSGGGTDTQYF.

The CDR3 nucleotides read TGTGCCAGCAGTCCTGACCTAGTCACGCAGTATTTT. Its translation is CASSPDLVTQYF. This chain connects TRBV2 to TRBJ2-3; D ambiguous. V dropped 5 bases and J dropped 9 bases, with 12 bases sitting between them. Germline V gene data show CDR1 as SNHLY and CDR2 as FYNNEI. This CDR3 spans 12 amino acids.

This chain connects TRBV28 to TRBJ1-6; 8 bases are a match to TRBD1. J was trimmed by 7 bases and V by 4 bases; bases with no gene match: 3. This CDR3 region has 14 residues. The germline gives CDR1 MDHEN, CDR2 SYDVKM. CDR3 in DNA: TGTGCCAGCAGTTCCCGACAGGGGAATTCACCCCTCCACTTT. Translation gives CASSSRQGNSPLHF.

CDR3 coding DNA: TGTGCCAGCAGGAAGTTGGGTCCCGCCGGTGAGCAGTTCTTC. Residues: CASRKLGPAGEQFF. The chain links TRBV11-2 to TRBJ2-1; D uncertain. CDR1 SGHAT and CDR2 FQNNGV come from the germline V gene. Trimming stripped 6 bases from V and 9 bases from J, with 18 bases between. The CDR3 is 14 amino acids. The variable domain in full, completed from reference TRBV11-2 and TRBJ2-1, reads EAGVAQSPRYKIIEKRQSVAFWCNPISGHATLYWYQQILGQGPKLLIQFQNNGVVDDSQLPKDRFSAERLKGVDSTLKIQPAKLEDSAVYLCASRKLGPAGEQFFGPGTRLTVL.

The chain links TRBV5-1 to TRBJ1-1; TRBD1 aligns across 7 bases. V trimming: 7 bases; J trimming: 0 bases; junction bases outside the gene matches: 6. The CDR3 consists of 14 residues. In germline, CDR1 is SGHRS, CDR2 YFSETQ. The CDR3 sequence: CASDPGGLNTEAFF. The CDR3 DNA follows: TGCGCCAGCGATCCAGGGGGTCTGAACACTGAAGCTTTCTTT.

The V call is TRBV27, the J call TRBJ2-7; TRBD2 is a possible D gene (7 bases). V was trimmed by 6 bases and J by 0 bases, leaving 15 bases between them. The germline gives CDR1 MNHEY, CDR2 SMNVEV (reference sequence). The length of the CDR3 is 15 residues. The CDR3 loop is CASRKAGANSYEQYF. CDR3 nucleotides: TGTGCCAGCAGGAAGGCGGGGGCTAACTCCTACGAGCAGTACTTC.

The DNA of the CDR3 is TGCAGTGCTAGAAGGTCTAGCGGGGGAAGCGAGCAGTACTTC. This codes for CSARRSSGGSEQYF. The genes are TRBV20-1 and TRBJ2-7, with 10 bases lining up with TRBD2. Germline values: CDR1 DFQATT, CDR2 SNEGSKA (reference sequence). There are 14 residues in the CDR3. The V segment lost 2 bases and the J segment 6 bases; nucleotides outside the gene matches: 7.

The chain links TRBV20-1 to TRBJ2-1; D could derive from TRBD1 or TRBD2 (5 bases each). The germline CDR1 and CDR2 sequences are DFQATT and SNEGSKA (reference sequence). The CDR3 runs 13 residues. V lost 4 bases, J lost 3 bases, and 10 bases lay in between. The CDR3 sequence is CSATRDHYNEQFF. Here the CDR3 DNA reads TGCAGTGCTACCAGGGACCACTACAATGAGCAGTTCTTC.

By share of the sample, this clonotype is medium-sized. V gene TRBV5-1 combines with J gene TRBJ2-5; D may be TRBD1 or TRBD2 (5 bases each). V was trimmed by 1 base and J by 3 bases, leaving 7 bases between them. Germline V gene data show CDR1 as SGHRS and CDR2 as YFSETQ. The CDR3 runs to 13 residues. The chain's CDR3 is CASSLLGEETQYF. The DNA for the CDR3 is TGCGCCAGCAGCTTGTTGGGGGAAGAGACCCAGTACTTC.

This clonotype was detected only a few times. The J gene is TRBJ2-7, the V gene TRBV11-2; 9 nucleotides line up with TRBD1. Germline V gene sequence: CDR1 SGHAT, CDR2 FQNNGV. This CDR3 is built from 17 residues. The ends lost 4 bases at V and 3 bases at J; junction bases unmatched: 13. DNA for the CDR3: TGTGCCAGCAGCTCTCGGGACAGGGTAACATCAAACTACGAGCAGTACTTC. Protein product: CASSSRDRVTSNYEQYF.

The J gene is TRBJ2-7, the V gene TRBV14; D remains unclear. V was clipped by 1 base and J by 5 bases, with 12 bases between them. CDR3 length: 14 residues. Germline V gene sequence: CDR1 SGHDN, CDR2 FVKESK. The DNA for the CDR3 is TGTGCCAGCAGCCAAGCCCGTCTTTCGGACGAGCAGTACTTC. Amino acid sequence: CASSQARLSDEQYF.

This clonotype was found a few times. CDR3 DNA sequence: TGCAGCGTTGATCTCTCTCTAGCGGGGCGGGACAATGAGCAGTTCTTC. It encodes CSVDLSLAGRDNEQFF. The chain recombines TRBV29-1 with TRBJ2-1; 9 bases match TRBD2. The ends lost 3 bases at V and 5 bases at J; junction bases unmatched: 11. This CDR3 is 16 amino acids long. Germline V lookup: CDR1 SQVTM, CDR2 ANQGSEA.

This chain links TRBV27 with TRBJ1-5; 9 bases fit TRBD1. Germline CDR1 is MNHEY and CDR2 is SMNVEV (reference sequence). V gave up 2 bases and J gave up 4 bases; unmatched junction bases: 3. This CDR3 comprises 15 residues. Here the CDR3 reads CASSLTGGNNQPQHF. The DNA for the CDR3 is TGTGCCAGCAGTTTAACAGGGGGCAATAATCAGCCCCAGCATTTT.

V and J are TRBV5-1 and TRBJ1-5, with D tentatively TRBD1 (6 bases). V was shortened by 4 bases and J by 4 bases, with 12 bases between the two germline ends. The CDR3 covers 14 residues. Per germline, CDR1 SGHRS and CDR2 YFSETQ. The CDR3 region has the DNA TGCGCCAGCAGCCCTGGACAGTTTAATCAGCCCCAGCATTTT. Translation: CASSPGQFNQPQHF. Full variable domain (outside the CDR3, taken from reference TRBV5-1 and TRBJ1-5): KAGVTQTPRYLIKTRGQQVTLSCSPISGHRSVSWYQQTPGQGLQFLFEYFSETQRNKGNFPGRFSGRQFSNSRSEMNVSTLELGDSALYLCASSPGQFNQPQHFGDGTRLSIL.